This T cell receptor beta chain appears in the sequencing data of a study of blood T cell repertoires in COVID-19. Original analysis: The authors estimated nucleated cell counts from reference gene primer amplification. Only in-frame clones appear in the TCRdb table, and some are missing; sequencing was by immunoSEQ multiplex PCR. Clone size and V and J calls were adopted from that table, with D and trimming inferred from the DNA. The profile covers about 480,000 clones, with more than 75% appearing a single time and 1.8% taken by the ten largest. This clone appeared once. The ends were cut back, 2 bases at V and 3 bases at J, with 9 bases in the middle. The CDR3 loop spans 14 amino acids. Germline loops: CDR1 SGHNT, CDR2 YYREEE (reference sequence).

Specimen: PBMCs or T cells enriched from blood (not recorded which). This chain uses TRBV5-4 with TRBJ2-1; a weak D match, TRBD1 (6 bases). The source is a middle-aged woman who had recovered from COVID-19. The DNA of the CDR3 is TGTGCCAGCAGCTTCGGACAGAACTACAATGAGCAGTTCTTC. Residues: CASSFGQNYNEQFF.